The following is a T cell receptor beta chain sequence with its context. Its antigen is unknown. There are no base qualities to consult, and no much larger clone falls within one base. Separate from the approximately 690-subject first cohort, the validation cohort of over 90 subjects was the group to which the donors belonged. The data originate from a study of cytomegalovirus exposure and HLA in healthy donors (dated by TCRdb to 2015 to 2018). Turning to the overall study: According to a later analysis, the 100 to 150 validation repertoires were produced on the same platform as the roughly 600 repertoires of the first cohort. The study aimed to test whether cataloging public T cell receptors could reveal signatures of past pathogen exposure. Besides the first cohort of 550 to 750 subjects, a separate validation cohort made up of 90 to 150 different subjects was used. To predict cytomegalovirus infection status, the study brought together high-throughput TCR immunosequencing, statistical association of individual TCRs with disease status, and machine learning.

Broader findings and caveats from the paper: The authors suggested that the approach could potentially be generalized to other disease states and immunological phenotypes. In vitro tests confirmed that a few of the cytomegalovirus-associated TCR beta chains recognize cytomegalovirus antigens. While some public TCRs were present in many individuals, most TCR sequences turned up only very rarely across donors. A later analysis had no HLA typing for the validation cohort, so co-occurrence there was scored across all 110 or so repertoires. A total of 150 or so TCR beta chains were listed by the study as associated with cytomegalovirus. In a later analysis, TCRs clustered in the first cohort were found to also tend to co-occur in the roughly 130 validation repertoires, with over 90% of cluster scores above 0. The classifier was reported to diagnose cytomegalovirus status with high specificity and sensitivity in both the original cohort and the validation cohort.

Library method: the immunoSEQ multiplex PCR assay. The published analysis was carried out like this. A statistical classification framework was developed to diagnose cytomegalovirus status using the catalog of TCR beta chain sequences. The source is immuneACCESS, and TCRdb retained only in-frame sequences with V and J called. Part of the clones is not carried over; for the studies checked, unresolved V genes explain less than half of this, and the remainder is unexplained. V and J calls and clone size follow that table, whereas D and trimming were derived from the DNA. Within this sample are around 120,000 clones, with around 89% of them counted one time only. The top ten clonotypes cover over 6% of the sample. The CDR3 measures 14 amino acids from cysteine to phenylalanine. Kept here is only the CDR3 DNA, which spans 42 bases and is read in frame from base 1. Trimming accounts for 2 bases at V and 6 bases at J, while the number of junction bases matched to no gene is 0. Reading the germline V gene gives CDR1 KGHSH and CDR2 LQKENI.

This receptor was taken from a woman under 30 in good health and CMV-seropositive. The sample was PBMCs. This receptor chain uses TRBV18 and TRBJ2-2, with 10 middle bases fitting TRBD1. The DNA is TGTGCCAGCTCACCAGGGACAGGGGCCGGGGAGCTGTTTTTT. It specifies CASSPGTGAGELFF.